This T cell receptor (beta chain) stems from a study of blood T cell repertoires in COVID-19. Looking at the study overall: Specimens from acute and convalescent COVID-19 originated in the United States, Italy and Spain. T cells, B-cell-depleted T cells, or PBMCs provided the cDNA or gDNA that served as material.

Germline CDR1 SGHNT, CDR2 YYREEE (reference sequence). CDR3 length: 15 amino acids. V was pared by 0 bases and J by 8 bases, with 12 bases between. Original methodology: Reference gene primers were amplified, and this amplification served to estimate nucleated cell counts. The data were produced by immunoSEQ multiplex PCR, yet TCRdb's version contains in-frame clones alone and is incomplete. That table supplies the V and J calls and clone size; D and trimming were determined from the DNA. The sample records about 100,000 clones, approximately 80% being singletons. Specimen: peripheral blood. The J gene is TRBJ1-6, the V gene TRBV5-4; D perhaps matches TRBD1 (5 bases). The sequence was obtained from a woman aged 70 to 79 with acute or convalescent COVID-19. CDR3 loop: CASSLAGGTYSPLHF. The DNA of the CDR3 is TGTGCCAGCAGCTTGGCGGGGGGTACCTATTCACCCCTCCACTTT.